This T cell receptor beta chain was documented in a study of blood T cell repertoires in COVID-19. Study overall: PBMCs, B-cell-depleted T cells, or T cells were the source of the cDNA or gDNA that made up the material.

This clone was counted only a few times. In the original analysis: Reference gene primer amplification yielded estimated nucleated cell counts. Sequencing used immunoSEQ multiplex PCR; TCRdb keeps in-frame clones, though not all of them. The V and J calls and clone size were taken over from that table, and D and trimming were inferred from the DNA. The table lists about 110,000 clones, 70% to 80% of them singletons. CDR1 and CDR2 (germline): MGHRA, YSYEKL. The ends were cut back, 0 bases at V and 3 bases at J, with 12 bases in the middle. The CDR3 sequence is 16 residues long. The sequenced material came from peripheral blood. The receptor was derived from a woman in her sixties with acute or convalescent COVID-19. The chain carries TRBV4-1 and TRBJ1-5; D is unclear. CDR3 region: CASSQDPGFDNQPQHF. CDR3 coding DNA: TGCGCCAGCAGCCAAGACCCCGGGTTTGACAATCAGCCCCAGCATTTT.